The clone carrying this T cell receptor beta chain was observed a few times. The source of the sample is a study of blood T cell repertoires in COVID-19. The germline CDR1 and CDR2 sequences are SGHRS and YFSETQ. V lost 3 bases, J lost 8 bases, and 11 bases lay in between. This CDR3 contains 12 residues. Produced via immunoSEQ multiplex PCR; TCRdb's table is partial and in-frame only. The sample has some 260,000 clones; around 82% are singletons. This chain connects TRBV5-1 to TRBJ1-1, with D uncertain. This clonotype was sampled from a woman older than 75 with active or convalescent COVID-19. Input material: peripheral blood. The CDR3 DNA sequence: TGCGCCAGCAGCTCCCGACTTGGGGAAGCTTTCTTT. Its protein product is CASSSRLGEAFF.